Listed below are T cell receptor beta chains from one sample, sequenced in a study of blood T cell repertoires in COVID-19. TCRdb's copy holds only in-frame clones and misses some; the assay was immunoSEQ multiplex PCR. Among approximately 160,000 clones listed, more than 60% were seen once. Sequencing input: peripheral blood. All receptors derive from a man aged 55 to 69 with acute or convalescent COVID-19. The CDR3 runs from the conserved cysteine through the conserved F or W.

j_gene: TRBJ2-5; v_gene: TRBV5-6; CDR3aa: CASSRTGQETQYF
j_gene: TRBJ2-4; v_gene: TRBV11-2; CDR3aa: CASSSTPRSKNIQYF
j_gene: TRBJ2-1; v_gene: TRBV10-3; CDR3aa: CAISESARTSGDEQFF
j_gene: TRBJ2-5; v_gene: TRBV24-1; CDR3aa: CATSAAGASGYQETQYF
j_gene: TRBJ2-7; v_gene: TRBV15; CDR3aa: CATSILDRVGDEQYF
j_gene: TRBJ1-1; v_gene: TRBV30; CDR3aa: CAWNGYTEAFF
j_gene: TRBJ2-1; v_gene: TRBV7-6; CDR3aa: CASSLERTSGPNEQFF
j_gene: TRBJ1-2; v_gene: TRBV2; CDR3aa: CASSDTGSRYGYTF
j_gene: TRBJ2-7; v_gene: TRBV3-1/TRBV3-2; CDR3aa: CASSRDRGSGLYEQYF
j_gene: TRBJ2-7; v_gene: TRBV9; CDR3aa: CASSPTPGVTYEQYF
j_gene: TRBJ2-7; v_gene: TRBV5-4; CDR3aa: CASSQGQGGYEQYF
j_gene: TRBJ2-5; v_gene: TRBV7-9; CDR3aa: CASSFGEGRVQYF
j_gene: TRBJ1-5; v_gene: TRBV19; CDR3aa: CASTDYSNQPQHF
j_gene: TRBJ1-5; v_gene: TRBV18; CDR3aa: CASSPGREVNQPQHF
j_gene: TRBJ2-1; v_gene: TRBV10-1; CDR3aa: CASRGQGSNEQFF
j_gene: TRBJ1-4; v_gene: TRBV5-1; CDR3aa: CASSPGQGLVTNEKLFF
j_gene: TRBJ2-7; v_gene: TRBV2; CDR3aa: CASSGELEQYF
j_gene: TRBJ1-1; v_gene: TRBV5-1; CDR3aa: CASSVSGGMNTEAFF
j_gene: TRBJ2-2; v_gene: TRBV2; CDR3aa: CASSPWGGKATGELFF
j_gene: TRBJ1-1; v_gene: TRBV27; CDR3aa: CARNRGPGTEAFF
j_gene: TRBJ2-1; v_gene: TRBV7-8; CDR3aa: CASRSLRDRNNEQFF
j_gene: TRBJ2-3; v_gene: TRBV19; CDR3aa: CASSMGQGITDTQYF
j_gene: TRBJ2-1; v_gene: TRBV5-5; CDR3aa: CASSLSGGPSPNEQFF
j_gene: TRBJ1-2; v_gene: TRBV5-1; CDR3aa: CASSSGQAGYGYTF
j_gene: TRBJ2-4; v_gene: TRBV25-1; CDR3aa: CASSEAGTGNIQYF
j_gene: TRBJ2-7; v_gene: TRBV30; CDR3aa: CAWNSRAVFGHEQYF
j_gene: TRBJ2-7; v_gene: TRBV9; CDR3aa: CASSVGGQGYEQYF
j_gene: TRBJ2-5; v_gene: TRBV4-1; CDR3aa: CASSQDTPGGGWETQYF